Only a few counts were recorded for the clone carrying this T cell receptor (beta chain). This CDR3 is built from 12 residues. Germline CDR1 is SGHVS and CDR2 is FQNEAQ. With 2 bases removed from V and 5 bases from J, the gap between germline ends came to 7 bases. Those with alopecia areata gave lesional scalp punch biopsies and peripheral blood. The data were taken from a study of CD8+ T cells in alopecia areata. RNA was extracted and reverse transcribed into cDNA as the sequencing template. Profiled with immunoSEQ multiplex PCR; TCRdb holds only in-frame clones, not every one. The profile shows over 95,000 clones, about two fifths of them singletons.

Sequencing was done on a sample of CD4+ T cells sorted from blood. The TCR sequence derives from a human donor with alopecia areata. The chain uses TRBV7-8 and TRBJ2-7; no reliable D call. The CDR3 nucleotides are TGTGCCAGCAGCTTAACCGGGCACGAGCAGTACTTC. It yields the protein CASSLTGHEQYF.